This TCR beta chain was found in a study of blood T cell repertoires in COVID-19. The wider study: Acute-phase and convalescent COVID-19 samples originated in the United States, Italy and Spain. T cells, B-cell-depleted T cells, or PBMCs provided the cDNA or gDNA that served as material.

The germline gives CDR1 SGHNT, CDR2 YENEEA. V lost 0 bases and J 5 bases, leaving 13 bases between the germline ends. The CDR3 runs to 15 residues. Measured with immunoSEQ multiplex PCR; TCRdb has only the in-frame clones, and not every one. Of approximately 130,000 clones in the sample, 80% to 90% were seen once. Cohort allocation depended upon clinical history that participants reported. Donors in Cohort 3 counted as recovered after two negative PCRs, clearance, or symptom resolution. Material for sequencing was PBMCs or T cells enriched from blood (not recorded which). The TCR comes from a woman between 45 and 60 years old who had recovered from COVID-19. The V call is TRBV11-3, the J call TRBJ1-1; TRBD1 is a possible D gene (5 bases). CDR3 residues: CASSLDSRGETEAFF. CDR3 bases: TGTGCCAGCAGCTTAGATAGTCGGGGGGAGACTGAAGCTTTCTTT. The whole variable domain, filled in from reference TRBV11-3 and TRBJ1-1, reads EAGVVQSPRYKIIEKKQPVAFWCNPISGHNTLYWYLQNLGQGPELLIRYENEEAVDDSQLPKDRFSAERLKGVDSTLKIQPAELGDSAVYLCASSLDSRGETEAFFGQGTRLTVV.